This TCR beta chain was profiled in a study of blood T cell repertoires in COVID-19. Trimming removed 5 bases at V and 5 bases at J, with 6 bases between. The CDR3 loop spans 11 amino acids. Profiling relied on immunoSEQ multiplex PCR, and the TCRdb table lists in-frame clones only, not all of them. Found here are about 83,000 clones, 80% to 90% of them singletons; the top ten hold roughly 16%. The gene calls are TRBV12-3 or TRBV12-4 and TRBJ1-2; D unclear. The receptor comes from a woman of 80 years or more with acute or convalescent COVID-19. The sample comprised peripheral blood. CDR3 residues: CASSTVYGYTF. In DNA, the CDR3 is TGTGCCAGCAGTACGGTTTATGGCTACACCTTC.